These 3 T cell receptor beta chains were sequenced from one sample in a study of blood T cell repertoires in COVID-19. The protocol was immunoSEQ multiplex PCR, while the TCRdb copy is restricted to in-frame clones and leaves out a portion. The top ten clones hold over 7.5% of a sample with about 180,000 clones, approximately 86% of them seen once. Input material: peripheral blood. The receptors shown here come from a man over 45 with active or convalescent COVID-19.

In regard to this clone: Other DNA sequences in the same sample also yield this CDR3. J is TRBJ1-1 and V is TRBV18, with D possibly matching TRBD1 (5 bases). Per the germline V gene, CDR1 is KGHSH and CDR2 is LQKENI. Trimming removed 3 bases from V and 3 bases from J, with 11 bases in between. This CDR3 has 14 residues. DNA for the CDR3: TGTGCCAGCTCACCGGGTAGGGGTGACACTGAAGCTTTCTTT. Its translation is CASSPGRGDTEAFF.

The chain is built from TRBV2 and TRBJ1-6; 7 bases align to TRBD1. Per the germline V gene, CDR1 is SNHLY and CDR2 is FYNNEI. The ends lost 8 bases at V and 8 bases at J; junction bases unmatched: 9. The CDR3 loop spans 14 amino acids. Written as DNA, the CDR3 is TGTGCCAGCCATACGAGGGGGCTTGATTCACCCCTCCACTTT. Its translation: CASHTRGLDSPLHF.

This clone has more than one count but fewer than ten. The rearrangement links TRBV5-4 to TRBJ1-1; D unclear. V shed 2 bases and J shed 1 base, with 12 bases lying between them. The CDR3 loop spans 15 amino acids. Germline V gene data show CDR1 as SGHNT and CDR2 as YYREEE (reference sequence). CDR3 region: CASSLISEGNTEAFF. The CDR3 nucleotides read TGTGCCAGCAGCTTAATTTCCGAGGGGAACACTGAAGCTTTCTTT.